The T cell receptor (beta chain) described here comes from a study of T cell responses to AZD1222 COVID-19 vaccine. The method was immunoSEQ multiplex PCR; TCRdb's version includes in-frame clones alone and lacks a portion of them. The repertoire holds about 100,000 clones, with 92% as singletons. Trimming took off 3 bases at V and 7 bases at J, with 7 bases between the two ends. The CDR3 runs to 12 residues. V gene TRBV12-3 or TRBV12-4 combines with J gene TRBJ2-1, with a tentative D call TRBD2 (6 bases). Material: peripheral blood, obtained 28 days after the second AZD1222 dose. The clonotype comes from an adult who received the AZD1222 COVID-19 vaccine. CDR3 region: CASSLRGNEQFF. CDR3 DNA: TGTGCCAGCAGTTTGCGGGGTAATGAGCAGTTCTTC.